This TCR beta chain was identified during a study of radiotherapy plus CTLA-4 blockade in lung cancer. Study-level points and caveats: Tumor-origin TCR clones grew in blood after radiotherapy plus ipilimumab.

As for this clone: The antigen is unknown.

The CDR3 has 14 amino acids. From germline, CDR1 is SGHVS and CDR2 FNYEAQ. The ends were cut back, 5 bases at V and 8 bases at J, with 13 bases in the middle. Here immunoSEQ multiplex PCR was the method, and the copy in TCRdb shows in-frame clones only, minus some. The sample carries tens of thousands of clones, around three quarters recorded once. Material: peripheral blood, obtained from a patient treated with radiotherapy plus ipilimumab. This chain connects TRBV7-6 to TRBJ1-6; maybe TRBD1 (5 bases). The clonotype was recovered from a human donor with non-small cell lung cancer that progressed on radiotherapy plus ipilimumab. CDR3 amino acids: CASSPLRDDSPLHF. The CDR3 coding sequence is TGTGCCAGCAGCCCACTTAGGGACGATTCACCCCTCCACTTT.